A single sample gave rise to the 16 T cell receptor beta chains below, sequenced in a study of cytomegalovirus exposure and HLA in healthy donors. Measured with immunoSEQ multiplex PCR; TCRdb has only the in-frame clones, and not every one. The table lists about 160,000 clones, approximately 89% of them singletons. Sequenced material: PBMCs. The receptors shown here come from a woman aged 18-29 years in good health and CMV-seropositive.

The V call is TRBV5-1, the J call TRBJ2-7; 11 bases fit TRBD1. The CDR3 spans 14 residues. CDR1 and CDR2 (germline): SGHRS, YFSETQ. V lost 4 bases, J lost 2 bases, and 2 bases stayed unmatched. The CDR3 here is CASSMGQGAYEQYF. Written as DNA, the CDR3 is TGCGCCAGCAGCATGGGACAGGGGGCCTACGAGCAGTACTTC.

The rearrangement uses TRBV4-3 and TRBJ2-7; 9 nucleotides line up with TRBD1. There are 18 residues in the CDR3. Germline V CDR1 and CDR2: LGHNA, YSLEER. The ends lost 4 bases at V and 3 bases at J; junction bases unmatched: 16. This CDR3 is CASSLTMYRGRSGYEQYF. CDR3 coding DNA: TGCGCCAGCAGCCTGACAATGTACAGGGGGCGTTCGGGCTACGAGCAGTACTTC.

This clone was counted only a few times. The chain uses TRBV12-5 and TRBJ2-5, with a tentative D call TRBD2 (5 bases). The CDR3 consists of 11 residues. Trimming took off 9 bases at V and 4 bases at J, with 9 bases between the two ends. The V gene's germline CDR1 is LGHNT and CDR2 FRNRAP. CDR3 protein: CASGMGETQYF. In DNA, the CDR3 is TGTGCTAGCGGGATGGGAGAGACCCAGTACTTC.

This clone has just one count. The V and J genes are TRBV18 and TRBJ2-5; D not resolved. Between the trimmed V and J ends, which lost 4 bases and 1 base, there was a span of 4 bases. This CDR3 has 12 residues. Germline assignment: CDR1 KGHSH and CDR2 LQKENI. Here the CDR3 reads CASSLLQETQYF. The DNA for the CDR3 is TGTGCCAGCTCACTCCTCCAAGAGACCCAGTACTTC. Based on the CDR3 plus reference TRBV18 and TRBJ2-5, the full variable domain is NAGVMQNPRHLVRRRGQEARLRCSPMKGHSHVYWYRQLPEEGLKFMVYLQKENIIDESGMPKERFSAEFPKEGPSILRIQQVVRGDSAAYFCASSLLQETQYFGPGTRLLVL.

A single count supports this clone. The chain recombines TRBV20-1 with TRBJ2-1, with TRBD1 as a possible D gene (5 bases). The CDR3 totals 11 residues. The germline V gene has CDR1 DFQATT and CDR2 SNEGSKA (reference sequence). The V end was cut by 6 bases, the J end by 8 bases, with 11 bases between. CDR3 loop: CSATEHHEQFF. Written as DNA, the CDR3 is TGCAGTGCGACAGAGCACCATGAGCAGTTCTTC.

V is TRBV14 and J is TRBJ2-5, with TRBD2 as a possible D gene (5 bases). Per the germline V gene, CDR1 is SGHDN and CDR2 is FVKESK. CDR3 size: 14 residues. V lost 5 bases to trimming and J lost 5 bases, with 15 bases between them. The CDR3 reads CASSSGLLGETQYF. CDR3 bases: TGTGCCAGCAGCTCCGGACTTCTTGGGGAGACCCAGTACTTC.

This CDR3 reads CASSQRLDTQYF. The CDR3 nucleotides read TGCGCCAGCAGCCAGAGGTTAGATACGCAGTATTTT. The chain joins TRBV4-1 to TRBJ2-3; D unclear. Germline CDR1 and CDR2: MGHRA and YSYEKL. V lost 3 bases to trimming and J lost 5 bases, with 6 bases between them. The CDR3 is 12 residues long.

CDR3 nucleotides: TGCGCCAGCAGCCCGGGACAGGGGTTTAGGAGCACTGAAGCTTTCTTT. It yields the protein CASSPGQGFRSTEAFF. The V and J genes are TRBV5-1 and TRBJ1-1; 10 positions match TRBD1. V dropped 4 bases and J dropped 4; count of bases not matched to a gene: 10. CDR3 length: 16 residues. Germline lookup yields CDR1 SGHRS and CDR2 YFSETQ.

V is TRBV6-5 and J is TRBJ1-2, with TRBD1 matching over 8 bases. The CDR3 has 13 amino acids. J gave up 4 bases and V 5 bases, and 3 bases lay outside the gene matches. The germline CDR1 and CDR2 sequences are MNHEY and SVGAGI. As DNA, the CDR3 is TGTGCCAGCAGTAACAGGGGGATCTATGGCTACACCTTC. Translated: CASSNRGIYGYTF.

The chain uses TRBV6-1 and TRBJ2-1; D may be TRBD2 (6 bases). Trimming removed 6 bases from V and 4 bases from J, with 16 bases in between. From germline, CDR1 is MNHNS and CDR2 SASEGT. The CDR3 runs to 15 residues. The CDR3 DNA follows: TGTGCCAGCAGGGTCTCCGGGGGATTTTACAATGAGCAGTTCTTC. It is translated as CASRVSGGFYNEQFF.

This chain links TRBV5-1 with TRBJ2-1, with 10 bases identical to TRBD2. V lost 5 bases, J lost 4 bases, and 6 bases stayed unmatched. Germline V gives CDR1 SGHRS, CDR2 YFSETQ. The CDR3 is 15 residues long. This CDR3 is CASSPSGSMYNEQFF. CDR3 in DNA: TGCGCCAGCAGTCCTAGCGGGAGCATGTACAATGAGCAGTTCTTC.

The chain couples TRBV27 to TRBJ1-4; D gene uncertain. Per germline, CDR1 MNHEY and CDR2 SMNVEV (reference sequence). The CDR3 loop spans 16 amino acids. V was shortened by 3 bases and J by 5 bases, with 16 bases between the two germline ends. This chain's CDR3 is CASSFRRRSLNEKLFF. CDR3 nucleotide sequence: TGTGCCAGCAGTTTTCGACGTCGGAGCTTGAATGAAAAACTGTTTTTT.

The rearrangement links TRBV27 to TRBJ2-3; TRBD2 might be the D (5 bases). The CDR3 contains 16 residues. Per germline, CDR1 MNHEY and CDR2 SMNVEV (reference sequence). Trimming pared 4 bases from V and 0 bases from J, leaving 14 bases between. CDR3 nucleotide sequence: TGTGCCAGCAGTTCCTATGTGGACTTTAGCACAGATACGCAGTATTTT. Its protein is CASSSYVDFSTDTQYF.

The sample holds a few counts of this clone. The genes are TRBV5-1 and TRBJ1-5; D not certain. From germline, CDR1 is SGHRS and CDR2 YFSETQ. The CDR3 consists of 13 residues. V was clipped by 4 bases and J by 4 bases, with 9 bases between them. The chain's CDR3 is CASSLTRNQPQHF. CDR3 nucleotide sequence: TGCGCCAGCAGCCTTACAAGAAATCAGCCCCAGCATTTT.

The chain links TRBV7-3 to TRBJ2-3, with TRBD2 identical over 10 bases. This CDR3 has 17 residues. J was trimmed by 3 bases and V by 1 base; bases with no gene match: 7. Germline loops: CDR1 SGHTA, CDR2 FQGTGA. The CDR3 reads CASSLMVAGGKTDTQYF. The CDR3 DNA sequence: TGTGCCAGCAGCTTAATGGTAGCGGGAGGAAAGACAGATACGCAGTATTTT.

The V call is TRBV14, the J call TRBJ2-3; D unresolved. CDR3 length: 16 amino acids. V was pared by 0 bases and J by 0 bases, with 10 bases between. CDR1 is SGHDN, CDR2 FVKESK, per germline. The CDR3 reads CASSQESGRSTDTQYF. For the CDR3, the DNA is TGTGCCAGCAGCCAAGAAAGTGGGCGTAGCACAGATACGCAGTATTTT. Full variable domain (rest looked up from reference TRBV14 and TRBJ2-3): EAGVTQFPSHSVIEKGQTVTLRCDPISGHDNLYWYRRVMGKEIKFLLHFVKESKQDESGMPNNRFLAERTGGTYSTLKVQPAELEDSGVYFCASSQESGRSTDTQYFGPGTRLTVL.